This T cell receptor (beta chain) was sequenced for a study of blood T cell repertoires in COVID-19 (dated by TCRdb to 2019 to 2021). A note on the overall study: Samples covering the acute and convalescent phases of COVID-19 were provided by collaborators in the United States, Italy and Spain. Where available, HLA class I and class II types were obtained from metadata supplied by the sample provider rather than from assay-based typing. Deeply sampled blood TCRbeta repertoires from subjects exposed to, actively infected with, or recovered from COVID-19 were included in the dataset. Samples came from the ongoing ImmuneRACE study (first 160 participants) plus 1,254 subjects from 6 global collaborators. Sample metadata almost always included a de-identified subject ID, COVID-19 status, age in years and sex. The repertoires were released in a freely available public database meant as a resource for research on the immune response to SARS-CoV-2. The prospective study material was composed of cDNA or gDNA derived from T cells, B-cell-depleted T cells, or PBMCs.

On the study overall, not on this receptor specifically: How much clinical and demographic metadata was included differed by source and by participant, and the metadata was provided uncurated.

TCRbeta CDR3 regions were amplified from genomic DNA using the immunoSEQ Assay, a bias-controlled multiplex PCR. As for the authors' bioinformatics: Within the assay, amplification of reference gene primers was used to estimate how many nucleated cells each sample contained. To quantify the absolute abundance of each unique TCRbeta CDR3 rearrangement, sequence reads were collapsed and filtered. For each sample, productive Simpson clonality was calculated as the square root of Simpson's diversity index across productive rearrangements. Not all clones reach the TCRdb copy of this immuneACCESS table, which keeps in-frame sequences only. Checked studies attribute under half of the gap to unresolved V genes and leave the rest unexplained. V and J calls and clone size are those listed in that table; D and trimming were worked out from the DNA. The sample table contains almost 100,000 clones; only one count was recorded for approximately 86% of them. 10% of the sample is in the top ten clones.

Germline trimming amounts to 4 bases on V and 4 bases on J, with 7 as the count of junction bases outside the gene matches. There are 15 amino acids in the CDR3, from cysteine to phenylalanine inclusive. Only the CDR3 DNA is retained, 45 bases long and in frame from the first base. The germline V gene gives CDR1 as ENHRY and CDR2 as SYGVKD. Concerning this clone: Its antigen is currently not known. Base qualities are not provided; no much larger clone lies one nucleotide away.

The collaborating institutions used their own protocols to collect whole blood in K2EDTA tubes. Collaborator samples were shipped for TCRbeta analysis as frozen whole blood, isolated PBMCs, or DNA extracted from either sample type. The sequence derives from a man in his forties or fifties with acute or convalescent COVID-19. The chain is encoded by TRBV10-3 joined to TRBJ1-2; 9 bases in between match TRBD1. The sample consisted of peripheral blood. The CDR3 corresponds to CAISGGQGVGYGYTF. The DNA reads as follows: TGTGCCATCAGTGGGGGACAGGGAGTAGGCTATGGCTACACCTTC.